Sequencing of this T cell receptor beta chain was carried out in a study of cytotoxic CD8 clonotypes in ibrutinib-treated CLL. Study-level points and caveats: Few clonotypes were public, and these shrank or held steady under treatment.

Germline CDR1 SGHTA, CDR2 FQGNSA. V shed 5 bases and J 2 bases; nucleotides not matched to a gene: 10. The CDR3 is 16 amino acids. For this clone: The antigen is not known.

Only in-frame clones appear in the TCRdb table, and some are missing; sequencing was by immunoSEQ multiplex PCR. This sample carries around 53,000 clones, about 54% of them seen once, and the ten largest clones take roughly a quarter. The sequence derives from a human donor with chronic lymphocytic leukemia. This material consisted of PBMCs, taken at disease progression, from a patient treated with ibrutinib. The V and J genes are TRBV7-2 and TRBJ2-7; 9 nucleotides match TRBD2. The CDR3 region has the DNA TGTGCCAGCAGCCGGACGGTGGCGGGAGGGCCCTACGAGCAGTACTTC. Translating gives CASSRTVAGGPYEQYF.